The source of this T cell receptor (beta chain) is a study of T cells expressing NK-cell markers. Study information: The study drew TCR beta repertoires from sorted CD3+CD56+NKG2C+, CD3+CD56+NKG2C- and CD3+CD56-NKG2C+ T cells. There were seven HCMV-seropositive donors and one seronegative donor among the eight sequenced.

As to this clonotype: Its antigen is undetermined.

Findings and caveats of the study: It was still unclear whether expanded NKG2C+ T cell clones were HCMV specific. About six donors carried dominant NKG2C+ clonotypes that made up roughly 1.0-7.5% of their CD8+ T cells.

Reprocessing the 5' RACE reads, TCRdb reports a single entry for every CDR3 protein and omits DNA. This sample's table reports some 340,000 distinct CDR3 sequences. CDR3 length: 16 residues. Looked up from germline, CDR1 is SGHRS and CDR2 is YFSETQ. The sequenced material came from blood T cells: a sorted CD56 or NKG2C T cell subset, CD4+ or CD8+ T cells, or bulk PBMC T cells (not recorded which). V gene TRBV5-1 combines with J gene TRBJ1-1; no DNA is available, so the TRBD1 call from TCRdb remains unchecked. This clonotype originated in a man aged 18-75 years in good health. CDR3 region: CASSLLAGGGNTEAFF.